One and the same sample provided the 12 T cell receptor beta chains below, sequenced in a study of T cells after yellow fever vaccination (dated by TCRdb to between 2018 and 2020). Library construction relied on 5' RACE. The listed sequencing device is Illumina HiSeq 2500. TCRdb reran the public reads through fastp at Q25 and MiXCR, keeping productive beta chains. Each entry is one CDR3 protein sequence, shown with its most common DNA and genes. The sample yields 300,000 or so distinct CDR3 sequences; around 7% were counted once. Together, the top ten hold 15% to 20% of the sample. This sample's treatment or condition label indicates: live attenuated yellow fever vaccine strain. The sample in question was PBMCs, obtained roughly 47 days after the first yellow fever vaccination. The receptors derive from a man between 18 and 35 years old who received the YFV17D yellow fever vaccine.

This clonotype appeared a few times. J is TRBJ2-1 and V is TRBV7-6, with TRBD2 identical over 12 bases. The length of the CDR3 is 19 residues. Trimming at V came to 6 bases and at J to 4 bases, leaving 16 bases not matched to a gene. CDR1 is SGHVS and CDR2 is FNYEAQ in the germline V gene. The CDR3 nucleotides read TGTGCCAGCAGGCGGGGACTAGCGGGTCAAAATGAAAGGTACAATGAGCAGTTCTTC. This codes for CASRRGLAGQNERYNEQFF.

This clonotype appeared a few times. The chain employs TRBV6-1 and TRBJ2-3; perhaps TRBD1 as D (6 bases). CDR1 and CDR2 from the germline V gene are MNHNS and SASEGT. This CDR3 is 15 amino acids long. V shed 5 bases and J shed 2 bases, with 14 bases lying between them. Written as DNA, the CDR3 is TGTGCCAGCAGTCAACTGGGACATTTCACAGATACGCAGTATTTT. Its protein product is CASSQLGHFTDTQYF.

The chain uses TRBV20-1 and TRBJ2-2; tentatively, D is TRBD1 or TRBD2 (6 bases each). Germline V gives CDR1 DFQATT, CDR2 SNEGSKA (reference sequence). Trimming stripped 1 base from V and 4 bases from J, with 13 bases between. CDR3 length: 15 residues. Here the CDR3 reads CSARVGGQSTGELFF. The CDR3 DNA is TGCAGTGCTAGAGTTGGGGGGCAAAGCACCGGGGAGCTGTTTTTT.

In its sample, this clonotype was seen a few times. V and J are TRBV18 and TRBJ1-1; D is perhaps TRBD1 (5 bases). CDR1 is KGHSH, CDR2 LQKENI, per germline. V lost 3 bases and J lost 0, with 17 bases in between. CDR3 size: 17 residues. The CDR3 DNA follows: TGTGCCAGCTCACCTGTGGCAGGGAGGCTGATGAACACTGAAGCTTTCTTT. Translating it yields CASSPVAGRLMNTEAFF.

In its sample, this clonotype was seen a few times. This chain connects TRBV20-1 to TRBJ2-3; 7 positions match TRBD2. The CDR3 consists of 14 residues. V shed 0 bases and J 8 bases; nucleotides not matched to a gene: 8. Looked up from germline, CDR1 is DFQATT and CDR2 is SNEGSKA (reference sequence). The CDR3 is CSARDLPSGGTQYF. The CDR3 region has the DNA TGCAGTGCTAGAGACCTCCCTAGCGGAGGTACGCAGTATTTT.

The table lists this clonotype with a few counts. CDR3 coding DNA: TGTGCCAGTAGTACCACCCAGTCAGAAACAGGGCTCCTGAACACTGAAGCTTTCTTT. This translates into CASSTTQSETGLLNTEAFF. V gene TRBV19 combines with J gene TRBJ1-1; the D gene is possibly TRBD1 (6 bases). Trimming cost V 4 bases and J 0 bases, with 24 bases left between them. This CDR3 is 19 amino acids long. Per the germline V gene, CDR1 is LNHDA and CDR2 is SQIVND (reference sequence).

The J gene is TRBJ1-3, the V gene TRBV5-1; tentative D call: TRBD1 (6 bases). CDR3 length: 12 residues. Trimming left V 7 bases short and J 4 bases short, with 9 bases between. Germline lookup yields CDR1 SGHRS and CDR2 YFSETQ. CDR3 in DNA: TGCGCCAGCCTACAGGGAGGAAACACCATATATTTT. Amino acids: CASLQGGNTIYF.

This clonotype has a count of ten or more. This chain uses TRBV7-2 with TRBJ2-5; no clear D. Germline V lookup: CDR1 SGHTA, CDR2 FQGNSA. V was pared by 4 bases and J by 0 bases, with 3 bases between. The CDR3 totals 12 residues. The DNA for the CDR3 is TGTGCCAGCAGCTCGTACCAAGAGACCCAGTACTTC. It encodes CASSSYQETQYF. Complete variable domain (other parts from reference TRBV7-2 and TRBJ2-5): GAGVSQSPSNKVTEKGKDVELRCDPISGHTALYWYRQSLGQGLEFLIYFQGNSAPDKSGLPSDRFSAERTGGSVSTLTIQRTQQEDSAVYLCASSSYQETQYFGPGTRLLVL.

This chain joins TRBV7-6 and TRBJ2-2; D is perhaps TRBD2 (6 bases). V was pared by 3 bases and J by 5 bases, with 13 bases between. From germline, CDR1 is SGHVS and CDR2 FNYEAQ. There are 15 residues in the CDR3. CDR3: CASSLFGGGTGELFF. Here the CDR3 DNA reads TGTGCCAGCAGCTTGTTCGGGGGAGGAACCGGGGAGCTGTTTTTT. The complete variable domain, with remaining parts taken from reference TRBV7-6 and TRBJ2-2, reads GAGVSQSPRYKVTKRGQDVALRCDPISGHVSLYWYRQALGQGPEFLTYFNYEAQQDKSGLPNDRFSAERPEGSISTLTIQRTEQRDSAMYRCASSLFGGGTGELFFGEGSRLTVL.

This clonotype was observed a handful of times. The V call is TRBV6-2 or TRBV6-3, the J call TRBJ2-7, with D unresolved. CDR1 is MNHEY, CDR2 SVGEGT, per germline. Trimming cost V 2 bases and J 4 bases, with 6 bases left between them. This CDR3 region has 12 residues. In nucleotides, the CDR3 is TGTGCCAGCAGTTACGGCGAGTACGAGCAGTACGTC. It is translated as CASSYGEYEQYV.

This clonotype was found a few times. The rearrangement uses TRBV4-1 and TRBJ1-4; TRBD1 is a possible D gene (6 bases). Trimming stripped 4 bases from V and 7 bases from J, with 7 bases between. Germline CDR1 reads MGHRA; CDR2 reads YSYEKL. This CDR3 region has 12 residues. The CDR3 DNA sequence: TGCGCCAGCAGCCCCAGGGGTGAAAAACTGTTTTTT. Its protein is CASSPRGEKLFF.

This chain connects TRBV12-3 or TRBV12-4 to TRBJ2-7; TRBD2 is a possible D gene (6 bases). V was cut by 2 bases and J by 4 bases, with 15 bases left in between. This CDR3 has 15 amino acids. CDR3 protein: CASSLWRGPGYEQYF. CDR3 DNA sequence: TGTGCCAGCAGTTTATGGCGGGGACCCGGATACGAGCAGTACTTC.